Listed below are T cell receptor beta chains from one sample, sequenced in a study of shared clonotypes between healthy human individuals. The data were produced by immunoSEQ multiplex PCR, yet TCRdb's version contains in-frame clones alone and is incomplete. This sample has around 340,000 clones, with around 79% found just once. Sequencing was carried out using memory CD4+ T cells sorted from blood. The receptor source for this set is a man aged 25-40 years in good health. The CDR3 runs from the conserved cysteine through the conserved F or W. Each record gives: V gene, clone size, D gene, J gene, CDR3 DNA, CDR3 protein. The D gene is left open where the match is weak. A clone size is listed for some rows: how often the clone was seen (once, few, many), or a class if it is expanded.

v_gene: TRBV27; abundance: NA; d_gene: NA; j_gene: TRBJ2-2; CDR3nt: TGTGCCAGCAGTTTGCGGACTACGAACACCGGGGAGCTGTTTTTT; CDR3aa: CASSLRTTNTGELFF
v_gene: TRBV12-5; abundance: NA; d_gene: NA; j_gene: TRBJ2-7; CDR3nt: TGTGCTAGTGGCACCGACAGCTACGAGCAGTACTTC; CDR3aa: CASGTDSYEQYF
v_gene: TRBV9; abundance: NA; d_gene: NA; j_gene: TRBJ2-3; CDR3nt: TGTGCCAGCAGCGTAAAAGACTTTAGCACAGATACGCAGTATTTT; CDR3aa: CASSVKDFSTDTQYF
v_gene: TRBV11-2; abundance: once; d_gene: TRBD1; j_gene: TRBJ2-5; CDR3nt: TGTGCCAGCAGCCCCCGGTTTTGGACAGGGGAAGAGACCCAGTACTTC; CDR3aa: CASSPRFWTGEETQYF
v_gene: TRBV10-3; abundance: once; d_gene: NA; j_gene: TRBJ2-3; CDR3nt: TGTGCCATCAGCCAACGGGGCGGCACAGATACGCAGTATTTT; CDR3aa: CAISQRGGTDTQYF
v_gene: TRBV27; abundance: NA; d_gene: NA; j_gene: TRBJ2-3; CDR3nt: TGTGCCAGCAGTTTAATAGCCGGTGGGAGCACAGATACGCAGTATTTT; CDR3aa: CASSLIAGGSTDTQYF
v_gene: TRBV11-2; abundance: NA; d_gene: NA; j_gene: TRBJ2-7; CDR3nt: TGTGCCAGCAGTCGTATAGGGGGGAGAACCTACGAGCAGTACTTC; CDR3aa: CASSRIGGRTYEQYF
v_gene: TRBV6-6; abundance: NA; d_gene: NA; j_gene: TRBJ2-4; CDR3nt: TGTGCCAGCAGTTACTTGGACATTCAGTACTTC; CDR3aa: CASSYLDIQYF
v_gene: TRBV7-9; abundance: NA; d_gene: NA; j_gene: TRBJ2-1; CDR3nt: TGTGCCAGCAGCTCCTGGGTAGCGGAGTACAATGAGCAGTTCTTC; CDR3aa: CASSSWVAEYNEQFF
v_gene: TRBV7-9; abundance: NA; d_gene: TRBD2; j_gene: TRBJ2-3; CDR3nt: TGTGCCAGCAGCCCAATTAGCGGGATAACAGATACGCAGTATTTT; CDR3aa: CASSPISGITDTQYF
v_gene: TRBV5-1; abundance: NA; d_gene: TRBD2; j_gene: TRBJ2-1; CDR3nt: TGCGCCAGCAGCTCAAGCGGGACCTACAATGAGCAGTTCTTC; CDR3aa: CASSSSGTYNEQFF
v_gene: TRBV15; abundance: NA; d_gene: NA; j_gene: TRBJ2-1; CDR3nt: TGTGCCACCAGCGGTGACCTGGGGAATGAGCAGTTCTTC; CDR3aa: CATSGDLGNEQFF
v_gene: TRBV10-2; abundance: NA; d_gene: NA; j_gene: TRBJ2-1; CDR3nt: TGCGCCAGCAGTGATCTAGGGGGGAGTTACGGTGAGCAGTTCTTC; CDR3aa: CASSDLGGSYGEQFF
v_gene: TRBV5-6; abundance: NA; d_gene: NA; j_gene: TRBJ2-5; CDR3nt: TGTGCCAGCAGCTACCGGGACAGCGGGGTTCGGACCCAGTACTTC; CDR3aa: CASSYRDSGVRTQYF
v_gene: TRBV5-1; abundance: NA; d_gene: TRBD2; j_gene: TRBJ2-5; CDR3nt: TGCGCCAGCAGCTTGGACCTCAGGGGACTAGCTTCCGAGACCCAGTACTTC; CDR3aa: CASSLDLRGLASETQYF
v_gene: TRBV5-1; abundance: NA; d_gene: NA; j_gene: TRBJ1-3; CDR3nt: TGCGCCAGCAGCTTGGGGGGCCAGAACTCTGGAAACACCATATATTTT; CDR3aa: CASSLGGQNSGNTIYF
v_gene: TRBV18; abundance: NA; d_gene: TRBD2; j_gene: TRBJ2-1; CDR3nt: TGTGCCAGCTCACCGACCACATCCAGACTAGCGGGCGGCAATGAGCAGTTCTTC; CDR3aa: CASSPTTSRLAGGNEQFF
v_gene: TRBV5-1; abundance: NA; d_gene: NA; j_gene: TRBJ2-3; CDR3nt: TGCGCCAGCAGCTTAACAGGCTCGCGCACAGATACGCAGTATTTT; CDR3aa: CASSLTGSRTDTQYF
v_gene: TRBV5-5; abundance: NA; d_gene: NA; j_gene: TRBJ2-5; CDR3nt: TGTGCCAGCAGCTTGAGTCCGATCCAAGAGACCCAGTACTTC; CDR3aa: CASSLSPIQETQYF
v_gene: TRBV4-1; abundance: NA; d_gene: NA; j_gene: TRBJ2-7; CDR3nt: TGCGCCAGCAGCCAAACATTTTACGGGCTAGTTGAAACCTACGAGCAGTACTTC; CDR3aa: CASSQTFYGLVETYEQYF
v_gene: TRBV5-1; abundance: NA; d_gene: TRBD2; j_gene: TRBJ2-7; CDR3nt: TGCGCCAGCAGCCTTCAACTAGCGGGAGTCCACGAGCAGTACTTC; CDR3aa: CASSLQLAGVHEQYF
v_gene: TRBV4-3; abundance: once; d_gene: NA; j_gene: TRBJ2-1; CDR3nt: TGCGCCAGCAGCCAAGATATTCGGAGGGGCTCCTACAATGAGCAGTTCTTC; CDR3aa: CASSQDIRRGSYNEQFF
v_gene: TRBV28; abundance: once; d_gene: NA; j_gene: TRBJ2-3; CDR3nt: TGTGCCAGCAGATCAACAGGGACCCGCACAGATACGCAGTATTTT; CDR3aa: CASRSTGTRTDTQYF
v_gene: TRBV5-1; abundance: NA; d_gene: TRBD1; j_gene: TRBJ1-2; CDR3nt: TGCGCCAGCAGCTTCGGGACAGGGTTTCAGGATGGCTACACCTTC; CDR3aa: CASSFGTGFQDGYTF
v_gene: TRBV6-1; abundance: few; d_gene: TRBD1; j_gene: TRBJ1-5; CDR3nt: TGTGCCAGCAGTGATGCAGGGGGGAATCAGCCCCAGCATTTT; CDR3aa: CASSDAGGNQPQHF
v_gene: TRBV19; abundance: NA; d_gene: NA; j_gene: TRBJ1-2; CDR3nt: TGTGCCAGTAAGACGACAGGACCAAACTATGGCTACACCTTC; CDR3aa: CASKTTGPNYGYTF
v_gene: TRBV4-1; abundance: NA; d_gene: TRBD2; j_gene: TRBJ2-1; CDR3nt: TGCGCCAGCAGCCCTAAGCTAGCGGGAGGGCCCGCTGAGCAGTTCTTC; CDR3aa: CASSPKLAGGPAEQFF
v_gene: TRBV5-1; abundance: few; d_gene: NA; j_gene: TRBJ2-1; CDR3nt: TGCGCCAGCAGCTTGGGTGGAACCAGCTCCTACAATGAGCAGTTCTTC; CDR3aa: CASSLGGTSSYNEQFF
v_gene: TRBV29-1; abundance: NA; d_gene: NA; j_gene: TRBJ2-7; CDR3nt: TGCAGCGTTTTGCGCGGGTGGGATACCTACGAGCAGTACTTC; CDR3aa: CSVLRGWDTYEQYF
v_gene: TRBV6-1; abundance: NA; d_gene: TRBD1; j_gene: TRBJ2-7; CDR3nt: TGTGCCAGGCTGATGGACAGGGGCGTCGAGCAGTACTTC; CDR3aa: CARLMDRGVEQYF
v_gene: TRBV2; abundance: NA; d_gene: TRBD2; j_gene: TRBJ2-3; CDR3nt: TGTGCCAGCAGTGAACTAGCGGGAGAAGATACGCAGTATTTT; CDR3aa: CASSELAGEDTQYF
v_gene: TRBV5-1; abundance: few; d_gene: NA; j_gene: TRBJ2-5; CDR3nt: TGCGCCAGCAGGAGGTGGGGAGGGGGTGAGGAGACCCAGTACTTC; CDR3aa: CASRRWGGGEETQYF
v_gene: TRBV27; abundance: once; d_gene: TRBD1; j_gene: TRBJ2-1; CDR3nt: TGTGCCAGCAGCAATGGACAGGGGGCATCCTACAATGAGCAGTTCTTC; CDR3aa: CASSNGQGASYNEQFF
v_gene: TRBV10-3; abundance: once; d_gene: TRBD1; j_gene: TRBJ2-1; CDR3nt: TGTGCCATCAGTGAGTCTGGAGACAGGGGCTACAATGAGCAGTTCTTC; CDR3aa: CAISESGDRGYNEQFF
v_gene: TRBV5-6; abundance: NA; d_gene: NA; j_gene: TRBJ1-5; CDR3nt: TGTGCCAGCAGCTTGCACATCCCTAATCAGCCCCAGCATTTT; CDR3aa: CASSLHIPNQPQHF
v_gene: TRBV11-3; abundance: once; d_gene: TRBD1; j_gene: TRBJ1-1; CDR3nt: TGTGCCAGCAGACCACCCGGGACAGGGGTTACTGAAGCTTTCTTT; CDR3aa: CASRPPGTGVTEAFF
v_gene: TRBV7-8; abundance: NA; d_gene: TRBD1; j_gene: TRBJ2-5; CDR3nt: TGTGCCAGCAGCTTAGACCGGACAGGGAACCAAGAGACCCAGTACTTC; CDR3aa: CASSLDRTGNQETQYF
v_gene: TRBV6-5; abundance: NA; d_gene: NA; j_gene: TRBJ2-2; CDR3nt: TGTGCCAGCAGTTACCCAGGGAAACCCGGGGAGCTGTTTTTT; CDR3aa: CASSYPGKPGELFF
v_gene: TRBV5-4; abundance: few; d_gene: NA; j_gene: TRBJ1-2; CDR3nt: TGTGCCAGCAGCTTGGACCCAGGGCCTACCTCTGGCTACACCTTC; CDR3aa: CASSLDPGPTSGYTF
v_gene: TRBV4-2; abundance: few; d_gene: TRBD2; j_gene: TRBJ2-2; CDR3nt: TGTGCCAGCAGCCAAGATAGTAGCGGGAGCCCCCCCGGGGAGCTGTTTTTT; CDR3aa: CASSQDSSGSPPGELFF
v_gene: TRBV29-1; abundance: NA; d_gene: NA; j_gene: TRBJ2-1; CDR3nt: TGCAGCGTTGCTAAACAGGGAGTATCCTACAATGAGCAGTTCTTC; CDR3aa: CSVAKQGVSYNEQFF
v_gene: TRBV12-5; abundance: NA; d_gene: NA; j_gene: TRBJ2-1; CDR3nt: TGTGCTAGTGGTTTTGGGAATGAGCAGTTCTTC; CDR3aa: CASGFGNEQFF
v_gene: TRBV18; abundance: NA; d_gene: TRBD1; j_gene: TRBJ2-7; CDR3nt: TGTGCCAGCTCACTCACAGGGGCCTCCTACGAGCAGTACTTC; CDR3aa: CASSLTGASYEQYF
v_gene: TRBV18; abundance: NA; d_gene: TRBD1; j_gene: TRBJ1-5; CDR3nt: TGTGCCAGCTCGTCCGGGACAGGGGCGCAACTCTCTCCCCAGCATTTT; CDR3aa: CASSSGTGAQLSPQHF
v_gene: TRBV28; abundance: NA; d_gene: NA; j_gene: TRBJ2-5; CDR3nt: TGTGCCAGCAGTTTCGGCGAGACCCAGTACTTC; CDR3aa: CASSFGETQYF
v_gene: TRBV7-9; abundance: once; d_gene: NA; j_gene: TRBJ2-2; CDR3nt: TGTGCCAGCAGCCCCACCAGAGGGACGGGGGCGAACACCGGGGAGCTGTTTTTT; CDR3aa: CASSPTRGTGANTGELFF
v_gene: TRBV5-6; abundance: once; d_gene: TRBD1; j_gene: TRBJ2-1; CDR3nt: TGTGCCAGCAGCTGGGACAGGGGGCTGAAGAATGAGCAGTTCTTC; CDR3aa: CASSWDRGLKNEQFF
v_gene: TRBV5-8; abundance: NA; d_gene: NA; j_gene: TRBJ1-4; CDR3nt: TGTGCCAGCAGCTTGGCGTGGGGGAATGAAAAACTGTTTTTT; CDR3aa: CASSLAWGNEKLFF
v_gene: TRBV5-1; abundance: NA; d_gene: TRBD1; j_gene: TRBJ2-7; CDR3nt: TGCGCCAGCAGCCCCCAGGGACAGGGGGCGGAGTACTTC; CDR3aa: CASSPQGQGAEYF
v_gene: TRBV2; abundance: NA; d_gene: NA; j_gene: TRBJ2-2; CDR3nt: TGTGCCAGCAGTAAACAGCCGAGGGACACCGGGGAGCTGTTTTTT; CDR3aa: CASSKQPRDTGELFF
v_gene: TRBV30; abundance: NA; d_gene: NA; j_gene: TRBJ1-6; CDR3nt: TGTGCCTGGAACACAGGGTTTAGCTCCTATAATTCACCCCTCCACTTT; CDR3aa: CAWNTGFSSYNSPLHF
v_gene: TRBV19; abundance: NA; d_gene: TRBD1; j_gene: TRBJ1-1; CDR3nt: TGTGCCAGTAGTACAGACAGGGCACGGGACACTGAAGCTTTCTTT; CDR3aa: CASSTDRARDTEAFF
v_gene: TRBV5-4; abundance: few; d_gene: TRBD2; j_gene: TRBJ2-4; CDR3nt: TGTGCCAGCAGCTTGGGAGTCCTAGCGGAAAACATTCAGTACTTC; CDR3aa: CASSLGVLAENIQYF
v_gene: TRBV10-3; abundance: many; d_gene: TRBD1; j_gene: TRBJ1-2; CDR3nt: TGTGCCATCAGTGACGGGACAGCTAACTATGGCTACACCTTC; CDR3aa: CAISDGTANYGYTF
v_gene: TRBV7-2; abundance: once; d_gene: NA; j_gene: TRBJ2-7; CDR3nt: TGTGCCAGCAGCTCCCGGGGGAGAACGGCCTACGAAGAGCAGTACTTC; CDR3aa: CASSSRGRTAYEEQYF